Sequencing of this TCR beta chain was carried out in a study of response to subunit inactivated influenza vaccine. One entry per CDR3 protein, called by TCRdb with MiXCR from the RT-PCR reads. This sample yields hundreds of thousands of distinct CDR3 sequences, of which about 7.6% are seen a single time; approximately 13% belongs to the top ten. The V segment lost 5 bases and the J segment 1 base; nucleotides outside the gene matches: 7. This CDR3 spans 16 amino acids. Germline-derived CDR1 and CDR2 are MNHEY and SMNVEV (reference sequence). This clonotype has a count of ten or more. This receptor was identified in a man aged 50 to 75 who received an inactivated influenza vaccine. The genes are TRBV27 and TRBJ2-2, with 7 bases that match TRBD1. The source was PBMCs from blood, collected 23 months after vaccination. The CDR3 sequence is CASSVQGLWNTGELFF. For the CDR3, the DNA is TGTGCCAGCAGTGTACAGGGGCTATGGAACACCGGGGAGCTGTTTTTT.